This T cell receptor beta chain originates from a study of cytomegalovirus exposure and HLA in healthy donors. About the research overall: Per a later analysis, the approximately 700 first-cohort and about 120 validation repertoires shared one platform.

J gave up 15 bases and V 6 bases, and 9 bases lay outside the gene matches. Per germline, CDR1 SNHLY and CDR2 FYNNEI. The length of the CDR3 is 12 residues. Clones were read by immunoSEQ multiplex PCR, and TCRdb kept only the in-frame ones, dropping some. Among under 200,000 clones listed, 75% to 95% were seen once. Sample: PBMCs. The rearrangement uses TRBV2 and TRBJ2-1; 9 nucleotides line up with TRBD1. The TCR comes from a woman younger than 35 in good health and CMV-seropositive. DNA for the CDR3: TGTGCCAGCAGGCCCACAGGGGGCCTCAGGTTCTTC. Its translation: CASRPTGGLRFF.